This TCR beta chain was identified during a study of Ad26.COV2.S vaccination and SARS-CoV-2 variants. This CDR3 comprises 14 residues. Germline V gene sequence: CDR1 MNHEY, CDR2 SVGEGT. The V end lost 4 bases, the J end lost 3 bases, and 13 bases lay between the germline ends. Specified treatment: roughly 19 received Ad26.COV2.S at low or high dose, single or two shots; about five received placebo; per-sample allocation not given. Sampling occurred on day 63 after the first vaccine or placebo injection. The administered vaccine (an Ad26 vector) expressed Wuhan-strain SARS-CoV-2 spike. The repertoire was sequenced with immunoSEQ multiplex PCR; TCRdb's copy has only in-frame clones and lacks some. The sample has 350,000 to 500,000 clones, around 90% seen once.

The origin of this receptor is a person aged 18-60 years who received the Ad26.COV2.S COVID-19 vaccine or a placebo. This chain joins TRBV6-2 or TRBV6-3 and TRBJ2-7; TRBD2 might be the D (5 bases). The starting material was peripheral blood, obtained in a trial of Ad26.COV2.S vaccine versus placebo. CDR3 coding DNA: TGTGCCAGCAGTTCCAGGACTGATAACTACGAGCAGTACTTC. This codes for CASSSRTDNYEQYF.